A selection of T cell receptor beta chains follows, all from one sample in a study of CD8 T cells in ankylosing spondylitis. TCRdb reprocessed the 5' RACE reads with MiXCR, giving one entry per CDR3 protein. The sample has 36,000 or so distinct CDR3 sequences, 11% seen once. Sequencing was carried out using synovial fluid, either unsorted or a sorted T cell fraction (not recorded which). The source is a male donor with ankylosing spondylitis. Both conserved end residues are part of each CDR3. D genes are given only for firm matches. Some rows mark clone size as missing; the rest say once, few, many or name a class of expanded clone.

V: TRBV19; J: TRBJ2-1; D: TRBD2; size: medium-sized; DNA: TGTGCCAGTAGTATTCGTAGCGGGAGGGCCTCGGACAATGAGCAGTTCTTC; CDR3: CASSIRSGRASDNEQFF
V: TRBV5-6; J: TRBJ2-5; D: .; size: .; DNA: TGTGCCAGCAGCTTGGCTGCTAGCCCCATTACCCAGTACTTC; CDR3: CASSLAASPITQYF
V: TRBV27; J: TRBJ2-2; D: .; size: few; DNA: TGTGCCAGCAGTTTTTCCACAGGGAACGCCGGGGAGCTGTTTTTT; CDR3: CASSFSTGNAGELFF
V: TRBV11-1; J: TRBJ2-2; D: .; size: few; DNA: TGTGCCAGCAGCTTAGGAGGGGTCACGCCGGGGACCGGGGAGCTGTTTTTT; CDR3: CASSLGGVTPGTGELFF
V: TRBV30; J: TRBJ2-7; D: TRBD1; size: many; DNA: TGTGCCTGGGGCCGACAGGGGATGGGCGAGCAGTACTTC; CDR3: CAWGRQGMGEQYF
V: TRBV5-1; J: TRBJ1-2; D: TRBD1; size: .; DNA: TGCGCCAGCAGCTTGGAGGGACAGGGGGCTGGCTACACCTTC; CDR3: CASSLEGQGAGYTF
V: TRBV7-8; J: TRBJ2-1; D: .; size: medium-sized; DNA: TGTGCCAGCAGCTTGTTGGCGGGATCCTACAATGAGCAGTTCTTC; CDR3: CASSLLAGSYNEQFF
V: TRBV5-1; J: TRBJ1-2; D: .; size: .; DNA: TGCGCCAGCAGCCCCCCGGCGGGAAACTATGGCTACACCTTC; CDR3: CASSPPAGNYGYTF
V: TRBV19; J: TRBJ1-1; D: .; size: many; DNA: TGTGCCAGTAGTATATGGGACGGGAACCGAGGTGCTTTCTTT; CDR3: CASSIWDGNRGAFF
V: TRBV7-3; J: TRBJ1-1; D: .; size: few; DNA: TGTGCCAGCAGCTTAACGGGCAGGGTCACTGAAGCTTTCTTT; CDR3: CASSLTGRVTEAFF
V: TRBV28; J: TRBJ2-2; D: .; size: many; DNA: TGTGCCAGCAGTTTCTTGGGGAACACCGGGGAGCTGTTTTTT; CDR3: CASSFLGNTGELFF
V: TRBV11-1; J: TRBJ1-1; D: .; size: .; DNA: TGTGCCAGCAGCTTATGGGGAGCGGACACTGAAGCTTTCTTT; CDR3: CASSLWGADTEAFF
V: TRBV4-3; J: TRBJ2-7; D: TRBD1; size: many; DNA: TGCGCCAGCAGCCAAGATCGAAGGGGGCCGTACGAGCAGTACTTC; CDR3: CASSQDRRGPYEQYF
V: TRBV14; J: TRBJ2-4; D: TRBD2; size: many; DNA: TGTGCCAGCAGCCCGGGACTAGCGGAGTGGGACACCCTAGCCAAAAACATTCAGTACTTC; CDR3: CASSPGLAEWDTLAKNIQYF
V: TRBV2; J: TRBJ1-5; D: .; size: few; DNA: TGTGCCAGCAGTGAAGCGCGGGGTGCCGGTCAGCCCCAGCATTTT; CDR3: CASSEARGAGQPQHF
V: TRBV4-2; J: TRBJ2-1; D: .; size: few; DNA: TGTGCCAGCAGCCAACACGTGGCGCGTAGCTCCTACAATGAGCAGTTCTTC; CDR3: CASSQHVARSSYNEQFF
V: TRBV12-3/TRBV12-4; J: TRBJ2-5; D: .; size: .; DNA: TGTGCCAGCAGCCGGGACCTCCGACAAGAGACCCAGTACTTC; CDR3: CASSRDLRQETQYF
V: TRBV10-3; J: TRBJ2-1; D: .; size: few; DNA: TGTGCCATCAGTGAGTTAGGAGCGGGTAATGCCGTCGGGTACAATGAGCAGTTCTTC; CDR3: CAISELGAGNAVGYNEQFF
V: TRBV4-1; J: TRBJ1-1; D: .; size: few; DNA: TGCGCCAGCAGCTATACCGGGAACATAGTAGCTGAAGCTTTCTTT; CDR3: CASSYTGNIVAEAFF
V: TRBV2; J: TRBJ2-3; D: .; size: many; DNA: TGTGCCAGCAGTAAGGCAGGAGGTTGGTCAGATACGCAGTATTTT; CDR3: CASSKAGGWSDTQYF
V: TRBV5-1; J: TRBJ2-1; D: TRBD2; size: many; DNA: TGCGCCAGCAGCTTGGAGTTAGCGGGGTACAATGAGCAGTTCTTC; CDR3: CASSLELAGYNEQFF
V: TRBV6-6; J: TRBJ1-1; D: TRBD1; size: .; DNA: TGTGCCAGCAGTTCGAACAGGGGCTACACTGAAGCTTTCTTT; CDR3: CASSSNRGYTEAFF
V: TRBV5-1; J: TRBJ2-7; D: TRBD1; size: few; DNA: TGCGCCAGCAGCTGGGGACAGGGGCAGTACGAGCAGTACTTC; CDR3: CASSWGQGQYEQYF
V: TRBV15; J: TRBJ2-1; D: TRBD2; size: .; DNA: TGTGCCACCAGCGGTAGCGGGGCGGGACTCTCCTACAATGAGCAGTTCTTC; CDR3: CATSGSGAGLSYNEQFF
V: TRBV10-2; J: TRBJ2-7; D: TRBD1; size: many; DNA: TGCGCCAGCGAAGGAACAGGGGCCCACGAGCAGTACTTC; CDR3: CASEGTGAHEQYF
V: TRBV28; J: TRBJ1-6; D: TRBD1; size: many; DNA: TGTGCCAGCACAGGGGGACCCCACCCAGATGGTTCACCCCTCCACTTT; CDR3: CASTGGPHPDGSPLHF
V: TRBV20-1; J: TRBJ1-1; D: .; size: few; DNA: TGCAGTGCTAGAGTGGAGGGGGAGGGAACTGAAGCTTTCTTT; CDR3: CSARVEGEGTEAFF
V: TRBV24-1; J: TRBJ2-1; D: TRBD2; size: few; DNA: TGTGCCACCAGTGATGTGACTAGCGGGAGACGAAATGAGCAGTTCTTC; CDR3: CATSDVTSGRRNEQFF
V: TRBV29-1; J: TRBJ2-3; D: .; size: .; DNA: TGCAGCGCCCGAGGCGGGGGCTGGGGAGATACGCAGTATTTT; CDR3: CSARGGGWGDTQYF
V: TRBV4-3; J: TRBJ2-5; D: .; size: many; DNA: TGCGCCAGCAGCCAAGATACTGTGACCCAGTACTTC; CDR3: CASSQDTVTQYF
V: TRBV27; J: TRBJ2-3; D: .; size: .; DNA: TGTGCCAGCAGTTCCCCTTCTAGTTCAGATACGCAGTATTTT; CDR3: CASSSPSSSDTQYF
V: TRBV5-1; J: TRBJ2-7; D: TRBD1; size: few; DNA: TGCGCCAGCAGCTTGGACATACAGGGGTTGAAGTACTTC; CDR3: CASSLDIQGLKYF
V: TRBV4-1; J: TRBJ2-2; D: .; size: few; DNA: TGCGCCAGCAGCCAAGTATGGGGGATTGCCGGGGAGCTGTTTTTT; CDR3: CASSQVWGIAGELFF
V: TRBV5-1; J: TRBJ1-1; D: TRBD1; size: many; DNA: TGCGCCAGCAGATCACAAGGGACAGGGCAAGGGCCTGAAGCTTTCTTT; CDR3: CASRSQGTGQGPEAFF
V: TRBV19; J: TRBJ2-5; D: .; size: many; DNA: TGTGCCAGCAGAATAGCGGAGCAAGAGACCCAGTACTTC; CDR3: CASRIAEQETQYF
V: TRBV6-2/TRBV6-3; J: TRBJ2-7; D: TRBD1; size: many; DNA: TGTGCCAGCAGTGACGAAGACAGGGGGGCCCCCTACGAGCAGTACTTC; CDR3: CASSDEDRGAPYEQYF
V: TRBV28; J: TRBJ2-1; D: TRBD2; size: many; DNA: TGTGCCAGCAGTTTAGAGGCTAGCGGGAGTAAGTTTGAGCAGTTCTTC; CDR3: CASSLEASGSKFEQFF
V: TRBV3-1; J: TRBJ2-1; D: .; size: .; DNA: TGTGCCAGCAGCCAAGACACCGGGACTGACGTGGCCGATGAGCAGTTCTTC; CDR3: CASSQDTGTDVADEQFF
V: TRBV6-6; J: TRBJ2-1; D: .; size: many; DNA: TGTGCCAGCAAGGGGGATGAGCAGTTCTTC; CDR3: CASKGDEQFF